Listed below are T cell receptor beta chains from one sample, sequenced in a study of blood T cell repertoires in COVID-19. The method was immunoSEQ multiplex PCR; TCRdb's version includes in-frame clones alone and lacks a portion of them. The data hold roughly 90,000 clones, with about 89% observed a single time. Sequences were obtained from peripheral blood. Receptors originate from a human donor in a cohort sampled during active COVID-19. The CDR3 runs from the conserved cysteine through the conserved F or W. D genes are given only for firm matches. A row's size may be missing; if present it is once, few, many or a size class.

D gene,J gene,V gene,clone size,CDR3 DNA,CDR3 protein
TRBD2,TRBJ2-1,TRBV19,.,TGTGCCAGTAGTCTCACTAGCGGAGGTTACAATGAGCAGTTCTTC,CASSLTSGGYNEQFF
.,TRBJ2-6,TRBV5-1,.,TGCGCCAGCAGCTTGGCCGAGTACAGTGGGGCCAACGTCCTGACTTTC,CASSLAEYSGANVLTF
.,TRBJ1-1,TRBV21-1,.,TGTGCCAGCAGGCTTTGGGGGAGGCAAGCTTTCTTT,CASRLWGRQAFF
TRBD2,TRBJ2-1,TRBV30,once,TGTGCCTGGAGGGCTAGCGGGAGGGGGTATGAGCAGTTCTTC,CAWRASGRGYEQFF
TRBD2,TRBJ2-7,TRBV28,.,TGTGCCAGCAGTGGCGGGACTAGCGGCGAGCAGTACTTC,CASSGGTSGEQYF
TRBD2,TRBJ2-1,TRBV12-5,.,TGTGCTTGTGGTCAACATTACGGGACTAGCTGGAATGAGCAGTTCTTC,CACGQHYGTSWNEQFF
.,TRBJ2-1,TRBV5-6,.,TGTGCCAGCAGCTTGACAGGGAATGAGCAGTTCTTC,CASSLTGNEQFF
.,TRBJ1-3,TRBV11-2,.,TGTGCCAGCCATGTTACAGCCTCTGGAAACACCATATATTTT,CASHVTASGNTIYF
TRBD2,TRBJ2-1,TRBV11-3,.,TGTGCCAGCAGCTTCCCAGCGGGAGAACGGGACGACAATGAGCAGTTCTTC,CASSFPAGERDDNEQFF
.,TRBJ2-1,TRBV11-3,.,TGTGCCAGCAGCTTAGCTCTGACAGCCGAGCAGTTCTTC,CASSLALTAEQFF
TRBD2,TRBJ2-2,TRBV6-5,.,TGTGCCAGCCCAGGGACTAGCGGGACCGGGGAGCTGTTTTTT,CASPGTSGTGELFF
.,TRBJ1-1,TRBV12-2,.,TGTGCAAGTCGCTTAGCGGGCAGTATGAACACTGAAGCTTTCTTT,CASRLAGSMNTEAFF
.,TRBJ2-7,TRBV11-2,.,TGTGCCAGCAGCCCGTACACGGGTTCAGACTACGAGCAGTACTTC,CASSPYTGSDYEQYF